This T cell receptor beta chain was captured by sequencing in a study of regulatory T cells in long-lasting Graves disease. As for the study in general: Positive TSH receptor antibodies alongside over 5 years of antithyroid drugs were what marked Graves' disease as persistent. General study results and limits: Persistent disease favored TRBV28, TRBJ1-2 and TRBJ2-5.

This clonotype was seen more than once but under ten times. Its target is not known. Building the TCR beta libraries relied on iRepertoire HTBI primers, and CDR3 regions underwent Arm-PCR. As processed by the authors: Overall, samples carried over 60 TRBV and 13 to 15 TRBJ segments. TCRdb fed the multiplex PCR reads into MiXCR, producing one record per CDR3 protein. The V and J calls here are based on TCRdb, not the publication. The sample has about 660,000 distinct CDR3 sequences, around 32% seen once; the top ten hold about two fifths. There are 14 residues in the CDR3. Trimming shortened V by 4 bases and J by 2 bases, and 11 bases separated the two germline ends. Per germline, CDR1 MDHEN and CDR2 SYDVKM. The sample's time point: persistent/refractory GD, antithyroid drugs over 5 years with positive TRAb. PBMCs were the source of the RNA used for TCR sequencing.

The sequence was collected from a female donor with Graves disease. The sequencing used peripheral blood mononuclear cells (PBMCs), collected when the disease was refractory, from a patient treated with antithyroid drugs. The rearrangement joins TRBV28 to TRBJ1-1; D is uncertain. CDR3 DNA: TGTGCCAGCAGTTCCTTCGGCCCAAACACTGAAGCTTTCTTT. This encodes CASSSFGPNTEAFF.